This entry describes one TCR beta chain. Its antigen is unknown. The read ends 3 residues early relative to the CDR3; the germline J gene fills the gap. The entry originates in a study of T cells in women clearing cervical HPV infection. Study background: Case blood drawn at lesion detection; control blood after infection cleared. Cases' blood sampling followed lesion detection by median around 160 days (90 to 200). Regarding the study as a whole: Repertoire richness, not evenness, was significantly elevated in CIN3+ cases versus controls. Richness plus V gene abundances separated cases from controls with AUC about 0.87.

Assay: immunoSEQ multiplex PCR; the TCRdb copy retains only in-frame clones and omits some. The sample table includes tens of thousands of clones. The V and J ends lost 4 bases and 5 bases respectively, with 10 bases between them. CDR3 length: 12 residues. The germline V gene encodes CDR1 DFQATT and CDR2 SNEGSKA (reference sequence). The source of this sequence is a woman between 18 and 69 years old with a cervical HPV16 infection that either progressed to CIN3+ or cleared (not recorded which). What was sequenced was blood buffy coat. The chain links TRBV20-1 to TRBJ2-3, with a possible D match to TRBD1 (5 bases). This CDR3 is CSAISGKDTQYF. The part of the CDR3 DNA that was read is TGCAGTGCTATCTCAGGGAAAGATACG.